This TCR beta chain was retrieved from a study of blood T cell repertoires in COVID-19. In the study overall: Samples came from the United States, Italy and Spain, spanning acute and convalescent COVID-19. PBMCs, B-cell-depleted T cells, or T cells were the source of the cDNA or gDNA that made up the material.

In the original processing: Amplification of reference gene primers provided the estimated nucleated cell counts. Method: immunoSEQ multiplex PCR; TCRdb's copy keeps in-frame clones and lacks some. Clone size and the V and J calls come from that table; the DNA yielded D and trimming. The sample lists over 80,000 clones, less than 85% occurring once. Sequencing was done on a sample of peripheral blood. The receptor comes from a woman aged 70-85 years with acute or convalescent COVID-19.

CDR3 region: CSVESGVGSQETQYF. Written as DNA, the CDR3 is TGCAGCGTTGAATCTGGTGTGGGCAGCCAAGAGACCCAGTACTTC. V usage is TRBV29-1 and J usage is TRBJ2-5; D uncertain. This CDR3 is built from 15 residues. V was cut by 2 bases and J by 1 base, with 14 bases left in between. Germline-derived CDR1 and CDR2 are SQVTM and ANQGSEA. Full variable domain (outside the CDR3, taken from reference TRBV29-1 and TRBJ2-5): SAVISQKPSRDICQRGTSLTIQCQVDSQVTMMFWYRQQPGQSLTLIATANQGSEATYESGFVIDKFPISRPNLTFSTLTVSNMSPEDSSIYLCSVESGVGSQETQYFGPGTRLLVL.